The 10 T cell receptor beta chains listed next were all sequenced from one sample in a study of glioma-infiltrating T cells after dendritic cell vaccination (dated by TCRdb to 2016 to 2018). Library prep was done by the immunoSEQ multiplex PCR assay. The table was pulled from immuneACCESS by TCRdb, which kept in-frame rearrangements only. Such tables lose some clones; where checked, under half of the loss comes from unresolved V genes, and the rest has no known cause. The sample records tens of thousands of clones, around 80% of which are singletons. The ten top clones hold under 2.5% of the sample. Sequencing used blood, obtained before dendritic cell vaccination. The source is a human donor with glioblastoma.

This clone was seen a handful of times. V gene TRBV5-1 combines with J gene TRBJ2-5, with 7 bases lining up with TRBD1. Looked up from germline, CDR1 is SGHRS and CDR2 is YFSETQ. The CDR3 covers 17 residues. The V and J ends lost 4 bases and 13 bases, in that order; junction bases with no gene match: 25. CDR3 coding DNA: TGCGCCAGCAGCAACACGGGACAGCCAAGTAGCCCGCGTCAAGTGTACTTC. Translated: CASSNTGQPSSPRQVYF. The whole variable domain, filled in from reference TRBV5-1 and TRBJ2-5, reads KAGVTQTPRYLIKTRGQQVTLSCSPISGHRSVSWYQQTPGQGLQFLFEYFSETQRNKGNFPGRFSGRQFSNSRSEMNVSTLELGDSALYLCASSNTGQPSSPRQVYFGPGTRLLVL.

The V gene is TRBV27, the J gene TRBJ2-3; D may be TRBD2 (6 bases). CDR1 is MNHEY and CDR2 is SMNVEV in the germline V gene (reference sequence). This CDR3 is 17 amino acids long. V lost 6 bases and J lost 0, with 19 bases in between. CDR3 coding DNA: TGTGCCAGCAGGGACAAAGGCGGGGCCAGTAGCACAGATACGCAGTATTTT. This gives the protein CASRDKGGASSTDTQYF.

This sequence joins TRBV6-1 and TRBJ1-5; no clear D. The V end was cut by 2 bases, the J end by 3 bases, with 8 bases between. This CDR3 is 14 amino acids long. Germline loops: CDR1 MNHNS, CDR2 SASEGT. The CDR3 sequence: CASSELQTNQPQHF. In DNA, the CDR3 is TGTGCCAGCAGTGAATTACAGACCAATCAGCCCCAGCATTTT.

The chain is built from TRBV7-2 and TRBJ2-7, with D perhaps matching TRBD2 (6 bases). Between the trimmed V and J ends, which lost 6 bases and 2 bases, there was a span of 20 bases. Germline loops: CDR1 SGHTA, CDR2 FQGNSA. This CDR3 spans 16 amino acids. CDR3 DNA: TGTGCCAGCAGGAACGTACACGGGGGTAAGACCTACGAGCAGTACTTC. It encodes CASRNVHGGKTYEQYF.

The chain carries TRBV12-5 and TRBJ2-3; a weak D match, TRBD2 (6 bases). V gave up 3 bases and J gave up 2 bases, with 15 bases separating them. CDR3 size: 16 residues. Germline lookup yields CDR1 LGHNT and CDR2 FRNRAP. This CDR3 reads CASGLQVGGVTDTQYF. CDR3 nucleotides: TGTGCTAGTGGTTTACAAGTCGGGGGAGTCACAGATACGCAGTATTTT.

This clone was seen repeatedly, ten times or more. The CDR3 coding sequence is TGTGCCAGCAGGAGAAATGAAAAACTGTTTTTT. This sequence encodes CASRRNEKLFF. The genes are TRBV6-6 and TRBJ1-4; D not resolved. The CDR3 extends over 11 amino acids. CDR1 and CDR2 from the germline V gene are MNHNY and SVGAGI (reference sequence). The V gene lost 6 bases and the J gene lost 5 bases, with 4 bases spanning the gap.

There are a few counts of this clone. The chain recombines TRBV7-3 with TRBJ2-2; no firm D call. The CDR3 extends over 16 amino acids. Germline values: CDR1 SGHTA, CDR2 FQGTGA. The V gene lost 4 bases and the J gene lost 6 bases, with 18 bases spanning the gap. For the CDR3, the DNA is TGTGCCAGCAGCTCCTCTTCTACGTCCCTGCCCGGGGAGCTGTTTTTT. Protein sequence: CASSSSSTSLPGELFF.

The chain links TRBV27 to TRBJ2-1, with 9 bases lining up with TRBD2. The V and J ends lost 5 bases and 6 bases, in that order; junction bases with no gene match: 8. CDR1 and CDR2 (germline): MNHEY, SMNVEV (reference sequence). This CDR3 comprises 15 residues. DNA of the CDR3: TGTGCCAGCAGTCCTCGCGGGGGGGTTGTCAATGAGCAGTTCTTC. Residues: CASSPRGGVVNEQFF.

This clone was detected a few times. V gene TRBV6-1 combines with J gene TRBJ1-5; a weak D match, TRBD1 (6 bases). Trimming shortened V by 4 bases and J by 0 bases, and 7 bases separated the two germline ends. CDR3 length: 14 residues. Germline V gene data show CDR1 as MNHNS and CDR2 as SASEGT. The DNA for the CDR3 is TGTGCCAGCAGTGGACAGGATAGCAATCAGCCCCAGCATTTT. This translates into CASSGQDSNQPQHF.

The V call is TRBV30, the J call TRBJ1-1, with 11 bases lining up with TRBD1. V shed 2 bases, J shed 11 bases, and the junction held 7 bases outside the gene matches. Germline CDR1 reads GTSNPN; CDR2 reads SVGIG (reference sequence). CDR3 size: 13 residues. The CDR3: CAWSRGQGVKAFF. The CDR3 DNA reads as TGTGCCTGGAGTAGGGGACAGGGGGTTAAGGCTTTCTTT.